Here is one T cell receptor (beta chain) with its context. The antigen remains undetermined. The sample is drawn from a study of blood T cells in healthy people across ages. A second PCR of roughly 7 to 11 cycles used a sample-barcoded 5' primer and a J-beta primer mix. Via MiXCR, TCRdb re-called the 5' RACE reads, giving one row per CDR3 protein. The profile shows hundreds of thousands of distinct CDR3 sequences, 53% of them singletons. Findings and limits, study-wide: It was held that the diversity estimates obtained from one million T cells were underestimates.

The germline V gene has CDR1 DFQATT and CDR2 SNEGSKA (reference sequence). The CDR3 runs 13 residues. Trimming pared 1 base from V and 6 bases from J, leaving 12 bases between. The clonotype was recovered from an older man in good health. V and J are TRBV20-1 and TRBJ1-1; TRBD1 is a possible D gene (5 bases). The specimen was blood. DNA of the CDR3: TGCAGTGCTAGAGTGTTGGGGGGGGCTGAAGCTTTCTTT. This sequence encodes CSARVLGGAEAFF.